The present T cell receptor beta chain was sequenced within a study of CD8 T cells in Susac syndrome. RNA, at about 0.5 to 1 ug, was reverse transcribed with random hexamers. In TCRdb, the immunoSEQ multiplex PCR reads were re-called with MiXCR into one record per CDR3 protein. The sample includes around 130,000 distinct CDR3 sequences, 65% to 90% of them seen just once. TEMRA cells were enriched by FACS, while CD8+ and CD4+ T cells were obtained through a negative isolation that was performed magnetically. V was cut by 0 bases and J by 3 bases, with 7 bases left in between. The CDR3 extends over 14 amino acids. Germline V gives CDR1 SGDLS, CDR2 YYNGEE. This clonotype occurred once.

This rearrangement joins TRBV9 to TRBJ1-5; D unresolved. The source material was CD8+ T cells from PBMCs. The source of this sequence is a human donor with multiple sclerosis. The CDR3: CASSVDANNQPQHF. The CDR3 bases are TGTGCCAGCAGCGTAGACGCGAACAATCAGCCCCAGCATTTT.